These T cell receptor beta chains were read from a single sample in a study of OX40 agonist ivuxolimab in advanced cancers. Clones were read by immunoSEQ multiplex PCR, and TCRdb kept only the in-frame ones, dropping some. This sample has roughly 73,000 clones, with about 86% found just once. The starting material was CD4+ or CD8+ T cells sorted from blood, obtained in a trial of the OX40 agonist ivuxolimab. The receptors shown here come from an adult with an advanced solid tumor such as melanoma, head and neck, liver or kidney cancer. CDR3s include the opening cysteine and the closing phenylalanine or tryptophan. D genes are given only for firm matches. A clone size is listed for some rows: how often the clone was seen (once, few, many), or a class if it is expanded.

clone size,J gene,V gene,D gene,CDR3 DNA,CDR3 protein
-,TRBJ2-5,TRBV7-7,TRBD1,TGTGCTAGCAGCTCAGGGGGGACCCAGTACTTC,CASSSGGTQYF
-,TRBJ2-1,TRBV19,-,TGTGCCAGTGGGGGCAATGAGCAGTTCTTC,CASGGNEQFF
-,TRBJ2-3,TRBV15,TRBD2,TGTGCCACCAGCAGAGGGGCGGGGGGGCCAGGCACAGATACGCAGTATTTT,CATSRGAGGPGTDTQYF
-,TRBJ2-1,TRBV7-9,-,TGTGCCAGCAGCTCGGCCTCCCGGCAGTTCTTC,CASSSASRQFF
-,TRBJ1-3,TRBV28,TRBD1,TGTGCCAGCAGGCCAACAGGGGGGGGAAACACCATATATTTT,CASRPTGGGNTIYF
-,TRBJ2-1,TRBV6-6,-,TGTGCCAGCAGTCGATCAATTACCAACAATGAGCAGTTCTTC,CASSRSITNNEQFF
-,TRBJ2-7,TRBV27,TRBD2,TGTGCCAGCAGTTTGCCTAGCGGGATACCCTACGAGCAGTACTTC,CASSLPSGIPYEQYF
-,TRBJ1-1,TRBV5-1,TRBD1,TGCGCCAGCAGCACAAAACAGGGGCGTAACACTGAAGCTTTCTTT,CASSTKQGRNTEAFF
few,TRBJ2-1,TRBV6-6,-,TGTGCCAGCAGCCAGACACAACTCTCCTACAATGAGCAGTTCTTC,CASSQTQLSYNEQFF
-,TRBJ2-1,TRBV9,-,TGTGCCAGCAGCGTTCTCTTGGGGGCGAATGAGCAGTTCTTC,CASSVLLGANEQFF
-,TRBJ1-2,TRBV30,-,TGTGCCTGGAGTGCCCCGGGGTTGGGCCGTGGCTACACCTTC,CAWSAPGLGRGYTF
-,TRBJ1-6,TRBV2,TRBD1,TGTGCCAGCACCGGACAGGGGGCTTCGGGATCACCCCTCCACTTT,CASTGQGASGSPLHF
-,TRBJ2-3,TRBV5-6,-,TGTGCCAGCAGCCGCAACGGGGGTCCGCAGAAACGCACAGATACGCAGTATTTT,CASSRNGGPQKRTDTQYF
-,TRBJ2-2,TRBV7-3,TRBD1,TGTGCCAGCAGCTCCCAGGGGGCTGGGGAGCTGTTTTTT,CASSSQGAGELFF
-,TRBJ2-7,TRBV5-1,TRBD2,TGCGCCAGCAGCCCGTGGGGGACTAGCGGGCTTACAACCTACGAGCAGTACTTC,CASSPWGTSGLTTYEQYF
-,TRBJ2-7,TRBV4-1,TRBD2,TGCGCCAGCAGCCAAGATATAACTAGCGGGGGGTACGAGCAGTACTTC,CASSQDITSGGYEQYF
-,TRBJ1-2,TRBV6-7,-,TGTGCCAGCAGTGAATCGGACAGTGCGAACTATGGCTACACCTTC,CASSESDSANYGYTF
-,TRBJ2-7,TRBV28,-,TGTGCCAGCACAGGGCCCTACGAGCAGTACTTC,CASTGPYEQYF
-,TRBJ1-4,TRBV9,TRBD1,TGTGCCAGCAGCGTAGCACAGGGGGCAACTAATGAAAAACTGTTTTTT,CASSVAQGATNEKLFF
-,TRBJ2-3,TRBV5-4,-,TGTGCCAGCAGCTTGGACGGGACTAGCACAGATACGCAGTATTTT,CASSLDGTSTDTQYF
-,TRBJ2-2,TRBV7-8,TRBD1,TGTGCCAGCAGCACACAGGGGGCTATCGTCGGGGAGCTGTTTTTT,CASSTQGAIVGELFF
-,TRBJ1-3,TRBV19,-,TGTGCCAGTAGTATATCTGGGACCGGAGGTACCATATATTTT,CASSISGTGGTIYF
-,TRBJ2-1,TRBV19,TRBD2,TGTGCCAGTATGGTCCCAGGGACTAGCGACTACAATGAGCAGTTCTTC,CASMVPGTSDYNEQFF
-,TRBJ2-4,TRBV6-1,-,TGTGCCAGCACCGTAGACGGAAGAAACATTCAGTACTTC,CASTVDGRNIQYF
once,TRBJ2-7,TRBV11-3,-,TGTGCCAGCAGCTTAGATCGAGAAGGGAGCTACGAGCAGTACTTC,CASSLDREGSYEQYF
-,TRBJ1-6,TRBV5-4,TRBD1,TGTGCCAGCAGCTTGGGGGACAGGGCAGGACTAGGTAATTCACCCCTCCACTTT,CASSLGDRAGLGNSPLHF
-,TRBJ2-1,TRBV7-8,-,TGTGCCAGCAGCTCCGGGACGGTGCCTAGGGAGCAGTTCTTC,CASSSGTVPREQFF
-,TRBJ2-4,TRBV7-2,TRBD2,TGTGCCAGCGGGCCCCCAGTAGCGGGGGGCCGAAACATTCAGTACTTC,CASGPPVAGGRNIQYF
-,TRBJ2-1,TRBV9,-,TGTGCCAGCAGCGTAAGGGACATACACAATGAGCAGTTCTTC,CASSVRDIHNEQFF
-,TRBJ2-5,TRBV28,TRBD1,TGTGCCAGCAGTTTGGACAGGGCCCAAGAGACCCAGTACTTC,CASSLDRAQETQYF
-,TRBJ2-7,TRBV28,-,TGTGCCAGCAACTCCGTGGGGATCTACGAGCAGTACTTC,CASNSVGIYEQYF
-,TRBJ2-7,TRBV4-2,-,TGTGCCAGCAGCCCCAATCAGGGAAGCTCCTACGAGCAGTACTTC,CASSPNQGSSYEQYF
-,TRBJ2-1,TRBV7-3,TRBD2,TGTGCCAGCAGCGTCAGTAGCGGGCCACACAATGAGCAGTTCTTC,CASSVSSGPHNEQFF
few,TRBJ2-7,TRBV30,-,TGTGCCTGGAGTGAGGCTTCTCAGCGGTCCTACGAGCAGTACTTC,CAWSEASQRSYEQYF
few,TRBJ2-1,TRBV27,-,TGTGCCAGCAGTTTAGGCTGGGTGGGTTTCAATGAGCAGTTCTTC,CASSLGWVGFNEQFF
-,TRBJ2-7,TRBV6-6,TRBD1,TGTGCCAGCAGCCGGGACAGGGGCTACGAGCAGTACTTC,CASSRDRGYEQYF
once,TRBJ1-2,TRBV5-4,-,TGTGCCAGCAGCTTGGAGACCCGGGGCTATGGCTACACCTTC,CASSLETRGYGYTF
-,TRBJ2-2,TRBV15,-,TGTGCCACCAGCAGAGAGATCCCCACACAGGGAAACACCGGGGAGCTGTTTTTT,CATSREIPTQGNTGELFF
-,TRBJ1-6,TRBV7-2,-,TGTGCCAGCAGCTTAGCGGTGGGGGAATATAATTCACCCCTCCACTTT,CASSLAVGEYNSPLHF
-,TRBJ2-7,TRBV11-1,-,TGTGCCAGCAGCTTAGGATCGGGCAGGTCGGGGGAGCAGTACTTC,CASSLGSGRSGEQYF
few,TRBJ2-1,TRBV10-1,TRBD1,TGCGCCAGCAGTGAAGCTCGGACAGGGGGTTTGGATGAGCAGTTCTTC,CASSEARTGGLDEQFF
-,TRBJ1-3,TRBV7-9,-,TGTGCCAGCAGCTTAGGAGGACAGATTGGAAACACCATATATTTT,CASSLGGQIGNTIYF
-,TRBJ1-2,TRBV28,TRBD1,TGTGCCAGCAGTTCAGGGACAGGGCCCTATGGCTACACCTTC,CASSSGTGPYGYTF
-,TRBJ1-1,TRBV9,TRBD1,TGTGCCAGCAGCTCGCGGACAGGGTCAAACACTGAAGCTTTCTTT,CASSSRTGSNTEAFF
-,TRBJ1-1,TRBV4-2,-,TGTGCCAGCAGCCTGGACAGCCTGAACACTGAAGCTTTCTTT,CASSLDSLNTEAFF
few,TRBJ1-3,TRBV9,-,TGTGCCAGCAGCGTAGGGGATGGAAACACCATATATTTT,CASSVGDGNTIYF